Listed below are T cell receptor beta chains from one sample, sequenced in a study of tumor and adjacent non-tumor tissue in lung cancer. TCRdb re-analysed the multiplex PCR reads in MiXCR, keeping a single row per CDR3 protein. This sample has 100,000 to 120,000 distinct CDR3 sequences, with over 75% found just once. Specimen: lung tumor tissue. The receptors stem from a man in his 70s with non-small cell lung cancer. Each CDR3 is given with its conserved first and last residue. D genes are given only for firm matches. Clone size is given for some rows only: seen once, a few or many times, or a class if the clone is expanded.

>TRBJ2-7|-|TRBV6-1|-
CTSIGAVLYEQYF
TGTACCAGCATAGGGGCAGTTCTGTACGAGCAGTACTTC
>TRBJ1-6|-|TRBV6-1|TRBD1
CASSEGGQCYSPLHF
TGTGCCAGCAGTGAAGGGGGACAGTGTTATTCACCCCTCCACTTT
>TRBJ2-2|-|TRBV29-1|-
CSADVVEGIGELFF
TGCAGCGCTGACGTAGTGGAGGGCATCGGGGAGCTGTTTTTT
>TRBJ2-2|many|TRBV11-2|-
CASSLPRAANTGELFF
TGTGCCAGCAGCCTTCCCCGGGCCGCGAACACCGGGGAGCTGTTTTTT
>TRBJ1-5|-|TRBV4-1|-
CASSQVLTYSNQPQHF
TGCGCCAGCAGCCAAGTGCTGACCTATAGCAATCAGCCCCAGCATTTT
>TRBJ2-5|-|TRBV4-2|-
CASSVRRVETQYF
TGTGCCAGCAGCGTGCGAAGGGTGGAGACCCAGTACTTT
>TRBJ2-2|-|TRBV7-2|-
CASSLVAQPGELLF
TGTGCCAGCAGCCTAGTTGCGCAACCCGGGGAGCTGTTGTTT
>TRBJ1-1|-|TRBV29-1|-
CSVGRGGVSMNTETFF
TGCAGCGTTGGGAGAGGGGGAGTAAGTATGAACACTGAAACTTTCTTT
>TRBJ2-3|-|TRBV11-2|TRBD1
CANSSQGFSDMQYF
TGTGCCAATAGCTCACAGGGGTTCTCAGATATGCAGTATTTT
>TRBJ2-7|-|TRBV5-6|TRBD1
CSSSFSGTVYEQYF
TGTTCCAGCAGCTTCTCCGGGACAGTCTACGAGCAGTACTTC
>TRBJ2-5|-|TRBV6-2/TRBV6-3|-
CASSPREEGIRETQYF
TGTGCCAGCAGCCCCCGTGAAGAGGGGATTCGGGAGACTCAGTACTTC
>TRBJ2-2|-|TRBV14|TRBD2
CASSQPGLAITGELFF
TGTGCCAGCAGCCAACCGGGACTAGCGATCACCGGGGAGCTGTTTTTT
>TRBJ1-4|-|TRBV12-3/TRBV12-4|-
CTSSTREKLVF
TGTACCAGCAGTACACGGGAAAAACTGGTTTTT
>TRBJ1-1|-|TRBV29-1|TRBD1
CSIKTGAALNTESFF
TGCAGCATTAAAACAGGGGCCGCATTGAACACCGAATCTTTCTTT
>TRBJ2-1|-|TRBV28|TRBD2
CARIARIGTSGVQGEQFF
TGTGCCAGGATCGCCAGGATCGGGACTAGCGGGGTCCAGGGTGAGCAGTTCTTC
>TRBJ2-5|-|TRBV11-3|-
CASSLVAISETQYF
TGTGCCAGCAGCTTAGTAGCGATATCGGAGACACAGTATTTC
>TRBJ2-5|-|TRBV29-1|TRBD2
CSLDFYWTSGGKQETQCF
TGCAGCCTTGATTTCTATTGGACTAGCGGGGGGAAACAAGAGACCCAGTGCTTC